This T cell receptor (beta chain) stems from a study of cytomegalovirus exposure and HLA in healthy donors. As for this clone: Its antigen is not known.

60 Vbeta and 13 Jbeta primers were used in PCR. Measured with immunoSEQ multiplex PCR; TCRdb has only the in-frame clones, and not every one. The data contain some 57,000 clones, around 52% of them singletons. Missing from this donor's record is the CMV serostatus. Notes on the study in general: Accounts indicate the classifier identified cytomegalovirus status with strong specificity and sensitivity. Earlier analysis yielded a pattern in which most TCR beta V segments were productive about 90% or about 30% of the time. In most subjects, TCR beta sequences reportedly gave accurate predictions of HLA-A and HLA-B alleles.

Material: PBMCs. The TCR was taken from a human donor in good health.

CDR3 sequence (DNA): TGCAGCGTTGAAGATTGGGGTAGCGGGGCCGGGGAGCTGTTTTTT. The encoded protein is CSVEDWGSGAGELFF. This chain joins TRBV29-1 and TRBJ2-2; 8 bases fit TRBD2. Germline values: CDR1 SQVTM, CDR2 ANQGSEA. V was pared by 0 bases and J by 6 bases, with 6 bases of the junction left unmatched. CDR3 size: 15 residues.